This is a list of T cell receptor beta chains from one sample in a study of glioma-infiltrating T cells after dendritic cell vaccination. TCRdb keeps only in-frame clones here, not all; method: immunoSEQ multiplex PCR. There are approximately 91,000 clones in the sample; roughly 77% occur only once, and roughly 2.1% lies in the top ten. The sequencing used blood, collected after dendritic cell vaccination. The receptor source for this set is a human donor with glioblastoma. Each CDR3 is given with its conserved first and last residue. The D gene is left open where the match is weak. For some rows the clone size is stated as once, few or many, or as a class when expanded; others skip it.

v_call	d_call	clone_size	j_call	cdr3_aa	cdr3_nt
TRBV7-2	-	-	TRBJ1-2	CASSLPGGLRYGYTF	TGTGCCAGCAGCCTGCCGGGCGGGCTTCGCTATGGCTACACCTTC
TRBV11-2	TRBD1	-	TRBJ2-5	CASSGNVGQQETQYF	TGTGCCAGCAGCGGAAACGTGGGACAGCAAGAGACCCAGTACTTC
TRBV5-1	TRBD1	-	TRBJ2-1	CASQLDRGRWAEQFF	TGCGCCAGTCAACTGGACAGGGGGCGCTGGGCTGAGCAGTTCTTC
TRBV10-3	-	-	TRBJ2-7	CAISEPTPTEPYEQYF	TGTGCCATCAGTGAGCCGACTCCGACCGAGCCCTACGAGCAGTACTTC
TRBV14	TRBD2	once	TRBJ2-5	CASSHTGLAVQETQYF	TGTGCCAGCAGCCATACGGGACTAGCGGTCCAAGAGACCCAGTACTTC
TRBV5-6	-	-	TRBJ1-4	CASSEAGGWTNEKLFF	TGTGCCAGCAGCGAGGCGGGGGGCTGGACTAATGAAAAACTGTTTTTT
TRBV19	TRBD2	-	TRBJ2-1	CASASGGAYNEQFF	TGTGCCAGTGCTAGCGGGGGGGCCTACAATGAGCAGTTCTTC
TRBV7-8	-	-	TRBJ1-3	CASSLGREGGNTIYF	TGTGCCAGCAGCCTCGGCCGGGAGGGAGGAAACACCATATATTTT
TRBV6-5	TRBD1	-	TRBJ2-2	CASKRQGVSTGELFF	TGTGCCAGCAAGAGACAGGGTGTATCAACCGGGGAGCTGTTTTTT
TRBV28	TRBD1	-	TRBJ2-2	CASRMSDRGSTGELFF	TGTGCCAGCAGAATGTCGGACAGGGGCTCCACCGGGGAGCTGTTTTTT
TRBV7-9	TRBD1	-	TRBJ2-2	CASSQYRGDPENTGELFF	TGTGCCAGCAGCCAATACAGGGGGGATCCCGAGAACACCGGGGAGCTGTTTTTT
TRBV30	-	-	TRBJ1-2	CAWSRDYGYTF	TGTGCCTGGAGCCGGGACTATGGCTACACCTTC
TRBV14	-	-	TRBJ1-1	CASSPQMTEAFF	TGTGCCAGCAGCCCCCAGATGACTGAAGCTTTCTTT
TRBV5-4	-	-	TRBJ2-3	CASSRPLGGGTDTQYF	TGTGCCAGCAGCCGCCCCCTTGGCGGGGGCACAGATACGCAGTATTTT
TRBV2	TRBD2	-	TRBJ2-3	CASSEATSADTQYF	TGTGCCAGCAGTGAAGCGACTAGCGCAGATACGCAGTATTTT
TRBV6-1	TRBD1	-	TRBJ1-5	CASIPGQSNQPQHF	TGTGCCAGCATCCCGGGACAGAGCAATCAGCCCCAGCATTTT
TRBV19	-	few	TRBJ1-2	CATSGGLGIYGYTF	TGTGCCACCTCGGGGGGTTTGGGGATCTATGGCTACACCTTC
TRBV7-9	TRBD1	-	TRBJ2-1	CASSSWDRVYNEQFF	TGTGCCAGCAGCTCGTGGGACAGGGTATACAATGAGCAGTTCTTC
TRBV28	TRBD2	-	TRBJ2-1	CASSLTASGTHNEQFF	TGTGCCAGCAGTTTAACGGCTAGCGGGACCCACAATGAGCAGTTCTTC
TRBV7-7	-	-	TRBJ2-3	CASSLFPGPDTQYF	TGTGCCAGCAGCTTATTCCCAGGCCCAGATACGCAGTATTTT
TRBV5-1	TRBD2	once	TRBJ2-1	CASSPQRESYNEQFF	TGCGCCAGCAGCCCCCAGCGGGAGAGTTACAATGAGCAGTTCTTC
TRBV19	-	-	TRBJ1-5	CASRTTNSNQPQHF	TGTGCCAGTAGGACAACGAATAGCAATCAGCCCCAGCATTTT
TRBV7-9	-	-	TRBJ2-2	CASRRGVGGTGELFF	TGTGCCAGCAGACGCGGGGTCGGAGGAACCGGGGAGCTGTTTTTT
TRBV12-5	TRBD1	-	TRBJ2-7	CASGLTGVVGEQYF	TGTGCTAGTGGTTTAACAGGGGTGGTTGGCGAGCAGTACTTC
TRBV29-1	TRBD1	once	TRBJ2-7	CSVQGQGAGGQYF	TGCAGCGTGCAGGGACAGGGGGCAGGGGGGCAGTACTTC
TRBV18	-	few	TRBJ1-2	CASSPRTAFGYTF	TGTGCCAGCTCTCCCAGGACAGCCTTTGGCTACACCTTC
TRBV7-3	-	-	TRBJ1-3	CASSPLGSSGNTIYF	TGTGCCAGCAGCCCCCTCGGGAGCTCTGGAAACACCATATATTTT
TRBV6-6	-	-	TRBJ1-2	CASSYSTRGDGYTF	TGTGCCAGCAGTTACTCGACCAGGGGTGATGGCTACACCTTC
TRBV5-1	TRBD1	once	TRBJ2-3	CASSLGQGVVDTQYF	TGCGCCAGCAGCTTGGGACAGGGGGTGGTCGATACGCAGTATTTT
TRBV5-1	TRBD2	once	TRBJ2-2	CASSLSLAGATGELFF	TGCGCCAGCAGCTTGAGCCTAGCGGGGGCCACCGGGGAGCTGTTTTTT
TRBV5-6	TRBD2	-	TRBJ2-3	CASSLAGTQYF	TGTGCCAGCAGCCTAGCGGGAACGCAGTATTTT
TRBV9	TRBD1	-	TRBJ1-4	CASSPGQGVSEKLFF	TGTGCCAGCAGCCCAGGGCAGGGGGTATCAGAAAAACTGTTTTTT
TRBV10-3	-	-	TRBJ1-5	CAISNGQGGTQPQHF	TGTGCCATTTCGAATGGGCAGGGTGGAACACAGCCCCAGCATTTT
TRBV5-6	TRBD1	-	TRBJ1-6	CASSSQGSRNYNSPLHF	TGTGCCAGCAGCTCACAGGGGTCTCGGAACTATAATTCACCCCTCCACTTT
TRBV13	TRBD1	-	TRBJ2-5	CASSGRTGVKTQYF	TGTGCCAGCAGCGGACGTACAGGGGTGAAGACCCAGTACTTC
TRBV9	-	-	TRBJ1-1	CASSAGTRGTEAFF	TGTGCCAGCAGCGCCGGGACGAGGGGGACTGAAGCTTTCTTT
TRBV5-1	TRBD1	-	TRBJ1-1	CASSSGQGVFTEAFF	TGCGCCAGCAGCAGTGGACAGGGAGTTTTCACTGAAGCTTTCTTT
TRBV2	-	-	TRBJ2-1	CASRAATGNEQFF	TGTGCCAGCAGGGCGGCCACGGGCAATGAGCAGTTCTTC
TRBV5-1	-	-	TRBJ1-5	CASSLVGPYSNQPQHF	TGCGCCAGCAGCTTGGTGGGCCCGTATAGCAATCAGCCCCAGCATTTT
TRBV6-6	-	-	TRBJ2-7	CASSSSVSSYEQYF	TGTGCCAGCAGCTCTAGCGTTAGCTCCTACGAGCAGTACTTC
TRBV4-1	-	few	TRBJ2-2	CASSHRHQTNTGELFF	TGCGCCAGCAGCCACCGACATCAGACGAACACCGGGGAGCTGTTTTTT
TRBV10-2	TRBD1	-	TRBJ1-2	CASSETHPRQGAWDGYTF	TGCGCCAGCAGTGAGACGCACCCCAGACAGGGGGCCTGGGATGGCTACACCTTC
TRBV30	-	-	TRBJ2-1	CAWSAYNEQFF	TGTGCCTGGAGTGCATACAATGAGCAGTTCTTC
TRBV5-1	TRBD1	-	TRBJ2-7	CASSGQGFDYEQYF	TGCGCCAGCAGCGGACAGGGGTTCGACTACGAGCAGTACTTC
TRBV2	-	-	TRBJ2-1	CASKVTINEQFF	TGTGCCAGCAAGGTGACTATCAATGAGCAGTTCTTC
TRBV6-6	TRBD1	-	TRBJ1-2	CASSWGQLRGYTF	TGTGCCAGCAGTTGGGGACAGTTACGTGGCTACACCTTC